The sample holds a few counts of the clone carrying this T cell receptor (beta chain). Antigen unknown. The data were taken from a study of cytomegalovirus exposure and HLA in healthy donors. Overall study results and limits: Earlier analysis yielded a pattern in which most TCR beta V segments were productive about 90% or about 30% of the time. By a later analysis, the bulk of CMV-associated TCR beta chains appeared HLA-restricted.

Germline values: CDR1 MNHEY, CDR2 SVGAGI. V lost 10 bases and J lost 4; bases outside the gene matches: 8. CDR3 size: 14 residues. The PCR contained 60 Vbeta and 13 Jbeta primers. Only in-frame clones appear in the TCRdb table, and some are missing; sequencing was by immunoSEQ multiplex PCR. The sample records around 41,000 clones, approximately 63% being singletons. The clonotype was recovered from a man aged 35 to 55 in good health and CMV-seronegative. Input material: PBMCs. The rearrangement uses TRBV6-5 and TRBJ2-3, with 10 bases fitting TRBD2. The CDR3 reads CATQAGGPSDTQYF. The CDR3 DNA reads as TGTGCCACTCAAGCGGGGGGGCCGTCAGATACGCAGTATTTT.